Listed here are 8 T cell receptor beta chains from one sample, sequenced in a study of control samples from healthy donors and cancer patients. Clones were sequenced by immunoSEQ multiplex PCR, and TCRdb holds only the in-frame ones, with some missing. Here the sample spans 70,000 to 75,000 clones, around 93% being singletons. Sequencing was performed on blood. Receptors originate from a woman between 25 and 40 years old in good health.

V and J are TRBV7-9 and TRBJ1-4; 9 nucleotides align to TRBD1. Germline V lookup: CDR1 SEHNR, CDR2 FQNEAQ (reference sequence). This CDR3 spans 15 amino acids. J lost 7 bases, V lost 5 bases, and 8 bases had no gene match. CDR3 sequence (DNA): TGTGCCAGCAGCGCCTTACAGGGGGCGGGTGAAAAACTGTTTTTT. This codes for CASSALQGAGEKLFF.

The chain combines TRBV6-2 or TRBV6-3 with TRBJ1-5; 7 bases align to TRBD1. The CDR3 contains 16 residues. Germline-derived CDR1 and CDR2 are MNHEY and SVGEGT. V was clipped by 6 bases and J by 1 base; unmatched bases: 9. For the CDR3, the DNA is TGTGCCAGCAGCCAACAGGGGAGAGGGAGCAATCAGCCCCAGCATTTT. Amino acid sequence: CASSQQGRGSNQPQHF.

Comment on this clone: Different DNA sequences within this sample yield the same CDR3. The CDR3 is CASSSLAGPRGRAYNEQFF. The CDR3 nucleotides are TGTGCCAGCAGCTCCTTAGCGGGACCCCGGGGGCGCGCCTACAATGAGCAGTTCTTC. This chain links TRBV11-2 with TRBJ2-1; 8 positions agree with TRBD2. Unmatched junction bases numbered 16, after V lost 4 bases and J lost 2 bases. This CDR3 contains 19 residues. Germline V gene data show CDR1 as SGHAT and CDR2 as FQNNGV.

This clone was recorded once. The chain carries TRBV6-5 and TRBJ1-1; 8 nucleotides agree with TRBD1. CDR1 and CDR2 (germline): MNHEY, SVGAGI. The CDR3 covers 15 residues. V shed 1 base, J shed 1 base, and the junction held 2 bases outside the gene matches. The CDR3 DNA sequence: TGTGCCAGCAGTTACTATGACAGGGGGAACACTGAAGCTTTCTTT. Translating gives CASSYYDRGNTEAFF.

The chain's CDR3 is CASSQDTGRGGYTF. CDR3 in DNA: TGTGCCAGCAGCCAAGATACAGGCCGCGGGGGCTACACCTTC. This sequence joins TRBV4-2 and TRBJ1-2; TRBD1 might be the D (5 bases). The germline gives CDR1 LGHNA, CDR2 YNFKEQ. The V and J ends lost 0 bases and 8 bases respectively, with 13 bases between them. The CDR3 extends over 14 amino acids.

The chain has TRBV6-5 and TRBJ2-1; 9 bases map to TRBD2. The ends lost 4 bases at V and 7 bases at J; junction bases unmatched: 5. This CDR3 is 14 amino acids long. Germline CDR1 is MNHEY and CDR2 is SVGAGI. The CDR3 DNA reads as TGTGCCAGCAGTTTAGCGGGGGTCCGTAATGAGCAGTTCTTC. Protein product: CASSLAGVRNEQFF.

This clone was detected only once. The chain has TRBV12-5 and TRBJ1-5, with a weak D call TRBD1 (6 bases). V was cut by 6 bases and J by 5 bases, with 11 bases left in between. The CDR3 consists of 13 residues. Germline CDR1 LGHNT, CDR2 FRNRAP. The CDR3 sequence is CASGDSADQPQHF. The CDR3 DNA reads as TGTGCTAGTGGGGACAGCGCCGATCAGCCCCAGCATTTT.

This chain connects TRBV28 to TRBJ2-1; D possibly corresponds to TRBD1 (5 bases). V lost 2 bases and J 5 bases, leaving 10 bases between the germline ends. In germline, CDR1 is MDHEN, CDR2 SYDVKM. CDR3 length: 14 residues. The CDR3 here is CASSLRGYNNEQFF. The CDR3 nucleotides read TGTGCCAGCAGTTTAAGGGGTTATAACAATGAGCAGTTCTTC.